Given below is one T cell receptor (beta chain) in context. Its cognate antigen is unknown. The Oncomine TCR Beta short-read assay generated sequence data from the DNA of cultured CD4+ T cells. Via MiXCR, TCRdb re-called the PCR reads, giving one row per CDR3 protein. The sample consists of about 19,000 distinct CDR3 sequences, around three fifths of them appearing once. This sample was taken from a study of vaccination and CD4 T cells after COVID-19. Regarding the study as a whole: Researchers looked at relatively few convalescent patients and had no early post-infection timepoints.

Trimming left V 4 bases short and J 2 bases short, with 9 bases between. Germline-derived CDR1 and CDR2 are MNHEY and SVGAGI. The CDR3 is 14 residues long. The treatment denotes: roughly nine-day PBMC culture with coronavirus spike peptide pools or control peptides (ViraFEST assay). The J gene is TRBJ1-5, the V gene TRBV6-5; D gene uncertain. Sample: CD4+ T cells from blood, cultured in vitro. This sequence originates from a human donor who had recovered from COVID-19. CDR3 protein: CASSFSGGNQPQHF. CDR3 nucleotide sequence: TGTGCCAGCAGTTTCTCCGGGGGCAATCAGCCCCAGCATTTT.